This passage covers 21 T cell receptor beta chains from one sample sequenced in a study of metastatic and nonmetastatic thyroid tumors. Ahead of thyroid surgery, no patient had received treatment of any kind. TCRdb reanalyzed the PCR reads with MiXCR. The sample includes about 18,000 clones, about 33% of them seen just once. Sequences were obtained from tumor tissue. These receptors were collected from a male donor with papillary thyroid cancer or a benign thyroid nodule (not recorded which). Some clones in this sample may be carry-over from other donors' samples.

As to this clone: This may be a read error, as it is one base from a much larger clone. The chain couples TRBV5-6 to TRBJ2-3, with 7 bases lining up with TRBD1. CDR1 is SGHDT and CDR2 is YYEEEE in the germline V gene. This CDR3 has 14 residues. V was pared by 2 bases and J by 5 bases, with 5 bases of the junction left unmatched. Here the CDR3 reads CASSLQGKVDTQYF. The CDR3 DNA is TGTGCCAGCAGCTTACAGGGGAAAGTAGATACGCAGTATTTT.

This clone was recorded at least ten times. The gene calls are TRBV5-4 and TRBJ2-7; tentative D call: TRBD1 (6 bases). Germline CDR1 reads SGHNT; CDR2 reads YYREEE (reference sequence). V was clipped by 4 bases and J by 7 bases, with 15 bases between them. The CDR3 totals 13 residues. CDR3 sequence reads: CASSEPGVREQYF. The CDR3 DNA sequence: TGTGCCAGCAGCGAGCCAGGGGTGAGAGAGCAGTACTTC.

This clone was detected only a few times. The V call is TRBV6-1, the J call TRBJ2-6; possibly TRBD1 or TRBD2 for D (6 bases each). This CDR3 has 13 residues. The germline V gene has CDR1 MNHNS and CDR2 SASEGT. V shed 7 bases and J shed 14 bases, with 18 bases lying between them. CDR3 residues: CASTTVDGGFLTF. CDR3 DNA sequence: TGTGCCAGCACCACGGTGGACGGGGGCTTCCTGACTTTC.

By share of the sample, this clone is medium-sized. V and J are TRBV28 and TRBJ2-7; D is ambiguous. Trimming shortened V by 7 bases and J by 0 bases, and 13 bases separated the two germline ends. The CDR3 contains 14 residues. The germline V gene has CDR1 MDHEN and CDR2 SYDVKM. CDR3 in DNA: TGTGCCAGCAAAAGCGCCTTAAGCTCCTACGAGCAGTACTTC. Translated: CASKSALSSYEQYF.

Sample share makes this clone medium-sized. This rearrangement joins TRBV7-8 to TRBJ1-1; 9 bases map to TRBD1. V lost 4 bases to trimming and J lost 9 bases; unmatched junction nucleotides: 6. The CDR3 sequence is 13 residues long. CDR1 is SGHVS and CDR2 is FQNEAQ in the germline V gene. The CDR3 DNA sequence: TGTGCCAGCAGCTCAACAGGGGGCTTACAAGCTTTCTTT. Amino acid sequence: CASSSTGGLQAFF.

This clone was picked up a small number of times. This sequence joins TRBV6-6 and TRBJ1-2; maybe TRBD1 (6 bases). The V end lost 0 bases, the J end lost 7 bases, and 12 bases lay between the germline ends. The CDR3 is 14 residues long. The V gene's germline CDR1 is MNHNY and CDR2 SVGAGI (reference sequence). Here the CDR3 DNA reads TGTGCCAGCAGTTACTCGTCACAGGGTGGTGGCTACACCTTC. The encoded protein is CASSYSSQGGGYTF.

The rearrangement joins TRBV15 to TRBJ2-3; 12 nucleotides align to TRBD1. The CDR3 is 17 amino acids. In germline, CDR1 is LNHNV, CDR2 YYDKDF (reference sequence). The ends lost 0 bases at V and 3 bases at J; junction bases unmatched: 4. CDR3 nucleotides: TGTGCCACCAGCAGAGAGGGACAGGGGGCTCCAACAGATACGCAGTATTTT. This codes for CATSREGQGAPTDTQYF.

This clone was observed at least ten times. This chain joins TRBV14 and TRBJ2-1; 7 bases are a match to TRBD1. The CDR3 spans 16 residues. Germline loops: CDR1 SGHDN, CDR2 FVKESK. V was clipped by 4 bases and J by 5 bases; unmatched bases: 11. CDR3 loop: CASSPIYRGFDNEQFF. CDR3 nucleotide sequence: TGTGCCAGCAGCCCAATATACAGGGGATTCGACAATGAGCAGTTCTTC.

This clone was recorded many times. The chain employs TRBV30 and TRBJ2-1; perhaps TRBD2 as D (5 bases). V shed 3 bases and J shed 0 bases, with 18 bases lying between them. Germline assignment: CDR1 GTSNPN and CDR2 SVGIG (reference sequence). The CDR3 runs 17 residues. The CDR3 DNA follows: TGTGCCTGGAGCTCAATTACAATAGCGTTCTCCTACAATGAGCAGTTCTTC. Protein: CAWSSITIAFSYNEQFF.

This clone qualifies as medium-sized. V and J are TRBV12-3 or TRBV12-4 and TRBJ1-1; D is perhaps TRBD1 (6 bases). The CDR3 length is 13 residues. Trimming cost V 7 bases and J 2 bases, with 11 bases left between them. In DNA, the CDR3 is TGTGCCAGCACCCTACAGGGTAACACTGAAGCTTTCTTT. Protein sequence: CASTLQGNTEAFF.

The gene calls are TRBV6-1 and TRBJ2-5, with a weak D call TRBD1 (5 bases). The V gene's germline CDR1 is MNHNS and CDR2 SASEGT. Trimming took 2 bases from V and 4 from J, leaving 14 bases between them. The CDR3 spans 15 residues. The CDR3 DNA reads TGTGCCAGCAGTGAAATCGCAGGGATCGGAGAGACCCAGTACTTC. Amino acids: CASSEIAGIGETQYF.

The gene calls are TRBV14 and TRBJ2-1; D perhaps matches TRBD2 (5 bases). The V gene lost 9 bases and the J gene lost 9 bases, with 24 bases spanning the gap. The CDR3 length is 15 residues. Germline loops: CDR1 SGHDN, CDR2 FVKESK. The CDR3 bases are TGTGCCAGTTGGGATAGCGTGGCCCACCGCGTTGAGCAGTTCTTC. Translating gives CASWDSVAHRVEQFF.

The chain uses TRBV9 and TRBJ1-2; the match to TRBD1 covers 11 bases. V lost 6 bases and J lost 1; bases outside the gene matches: 14. The germline V gene encodes CDR1 SGDLS and CDR2 YYNGEE. The CDR3 covers 18 residues. The CDR3 sequence: CASTLDGTGGMNNYGYTF. CDR3 coding DNA: TGTGCCAGCACCCTCGACGGGACAGGGGGAATGAATAACTATGGCTACACCTTC. The full variable domain, with the rest looked up from reference TRBV9 and TRBJ1-2, is DSGVTQTPKHLITATGQRVTLRCSPRSGDLSVYWYQQSLDQGLQFLIQYYNGEERAKGNILERFSAQQFPDLHSELNLSSLELGDSALYFCASTLDGTGGMNNYGYTFGSGTRLTVV.

The J gene is TRBJ1-1, the V gene TRBV30, with no clear D. Germline-derived CDR1 and CDR2 are GTSNPN and SVGIG (reference sequence). The CDR3 contains 14 residues. The V end lost 0 bases, the J end lost 0 bases, and 8 bases lay between the germline ends. CDR3: CAWSVWSMNTEAFF. CDR3 sequence (DNA): TGTGCCTGGAGTGTATGGTCCATGAACACTGAAGCTTTCTTT. Based on the CDR3 plus reference TRBV30 and TRBJ1-1, the full variable domain is SQTIHQWPATLVQPVGSPLSLECTVEGTSNPNLYWYRQAAGRGLQLLFYSVGIGQISSEVPQNLSASRPQDRQFILSSKKLLLSDSGFYLCAWSVWSMNTEAFFGQGTRLTVV.

Written as DNA, the CDR3 is TGTGCCAGCAGTTTGCAGGAGACCCAGTACTTC. Residues: CASSLQETQYF. V usage is TRBV12-3 or TRBV12-4 and J usage is TRBJ2-5; D ambiguous. CDR3 length: 11 residues. V lost 3 bases and J lost 5, with 4 bases in between.

This clone was picked up many times. The conserved phenylalanine or tryptophan normally closing the CDR3 is absent here, so this likely arose from a read error. No DNA is shown, since the ends of the CDR3 on it are uncertain; the CDR3 is the one TCRdb lists. This chain joins TRBV5-1 and TRBJ2-6. Germline values: CDR1 SGHRS, CDR2 YFSETQ. The CDR3 extends over 8 residues, inclusive of both ends. CDR3 loop: CASSAGTI.

This clone was detected many times. This sequence joins TRBV12-3 or TRBV12-4 and TRBJ2-2; D may be TRBD1 or TRBD2 (5 bases each). The CDR3 is 16 residues long. Trimming stripped 7 bases from V and 1 base from J, with 16 bases between. CDR3 bases: TGTGCCAGCACCCCCTATCGGGGCGGGAACACCGGGGAGCTGTTTTTT. Residues: CASTPYRGGNTGELFF.

This clone has ten or more counts. The rearrangement uses TRBV28 and TRBJ1-5; unclear D gene. Germline V gene lookup returns CDR1 MDHEN and CDR2 SYDVKM. There are 13 residues in the CDR3. V was cut by 6 bases and J by 1 base, with 7 bases left in between. CDR3 sequence (DNA): TGTGCCAGCAGGGTGGGGAGCAATCAGCCCCAGCATTTT. Translated, it gives CASRVGSNQPQHF.

The chain links TRBV6-2 or TRBV6-3 to TRBJ2-2; no reliable D call. V gave up 3 bases and J gave up 0 bases, with 8 bases separating them. Per germline, CDR1 MNHEY and CDR2 SVGEGT. There are 15 residues in the CDR3. CDR3 bases: TGTGCCAGCAGTTATATAAGGGCGAACACCGGGGAGCTGTTTTTT. Protein: CASSYIRANTGELFF.

This clone appeared many times. This chain links TRBV27 with TRBJ2-7, with 8 bases identical to TRBD1. This CDR3 comprises 13 residues. V trimming: 6 bases; J trimming: 6 bases; junction bases outside the gene matches: 7. CDR1 and CDR2 from the germline V gene are MNHEY and SMNVEV (reference sequence). The CDR3 bases are TGTGCCAGCAGGACAGGGGCGGTTGGCGAGCAGTACTTC. This translates into CASRTGAVGEQYF.

The CDR3 protein is CASSLAPRGIGEAFF. Here the CDR3 DNA reads TGTGCCAGCAGCTTAGCCCCCCGGGGGATTGGTGAAGCTTTCTTT. V and J are TRBV11-2 and TRBJ1-1, with D possibly matching TRBD1 (5 bases). CDR1 and CDR2 from the germline V gene are SGHAT and FQNNGV. V shed 1 base and J shed 7 bases, with 16 bases lying between them. The CDR3 has 15 residues.